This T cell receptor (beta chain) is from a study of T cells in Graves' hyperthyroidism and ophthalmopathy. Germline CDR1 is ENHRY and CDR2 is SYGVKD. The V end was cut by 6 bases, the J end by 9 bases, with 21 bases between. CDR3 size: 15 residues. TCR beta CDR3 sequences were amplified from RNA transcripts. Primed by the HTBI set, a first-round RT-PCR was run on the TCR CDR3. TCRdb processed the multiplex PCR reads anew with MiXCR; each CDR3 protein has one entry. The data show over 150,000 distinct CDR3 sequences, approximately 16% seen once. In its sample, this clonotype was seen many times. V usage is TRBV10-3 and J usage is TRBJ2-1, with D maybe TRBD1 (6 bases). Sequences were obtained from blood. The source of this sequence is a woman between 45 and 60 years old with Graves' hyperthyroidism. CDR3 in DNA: TGTGCCATCAGCACCCCCAACAGGGTTTACGGTGAGCAGTTCTTC. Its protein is CAISTPNRVYGEQFF.